These T cell receptor beta chains were read from a single sample in a study of blood T cell repertoires in COVID-19. Sequencing was performed with immunoSEQ multiplex PCR; in TCRdb, only in-frame clones are kept and a portion is missing. The sample records about 210,000 clones, 70% to 90% being singletons. The sample consisted of peripheral blood. Every receptor here comes from a man aged 18 to 30 with active or convalescent COVID-19. CDR3s include the opening cysteine and the closing phenylalanine or tryptophan. The D gene is left open where the match is weak. Where a row states a size, it is once, few, many or the class of an expanded clone; other rows omit it.

j_call	clone_size	d_call	v_call	cdr3_aa
TRBJ2-5	-	-	TRBV7-9	CASSSYEDTPYQETQYF
TRBJ2-3	-	TRBD2	TRBV4-2	CASSQDLVTSGHVPRTDTQYF
TRBJ2-7	-	TRBD2	TRBV7-2	CASSVSGTSGIKQYF
TRBJ2-7	few	-	TRBV27	CASSLGGPLYEQYF
TRBJ2-3	-	TRBD1	TRBV6-4	CASSDGQGGSTDTQYF
TRBJ2-5	-	-	TRBV4-3	CASSQAGWGQETQYF
TRBJ1-1	-	-	TRBV21-1	CASAQGTGVPEAFF
TRBJ2-1	-	TRBD2	TRBV7-3	CASRSVGTSVNEQFF
TRBJ1-2	-	-	TRBV9	CASSSSLWGESYTF
TRBJ2-1	once	TRBD2	TRBV10-3	CAIGLAGGASEQFF
TRBJ2-1	-	-	TRBV27	CASRPLMGVQGNEQFF
TRBJ1-5	-	TRBD1	TRBV5-5	CASSLEQGRHQPQHF
TRBJ1-1	-	TRBD1	TRBV3-1/TRBV3-2	CASSQGGQGGTEAFF
TRBJ2-5	-	TRBD2	TRBV10-3	CAISTKPGTSGETQYF
TRBJ1-4	-	-	TRBV5-1	CASSLVPAATNEKLFF
TRBJ1-5	-	-	TRBV11-2	CASSSQWNQPQHF
TRBJ2-3	-	TRBD2	TRBV18	CASSPTSGGTDTQYF
TRBJ1-1	-	-	TRBV12-3/TRBV12-4	CASRATANTEAFF
TRBJ2-7	-	TRBD1	TRBV4-1	CASSQDPTGRYEQYF
TRBJ2-5	-	-	TRBV2	CATPLPKDSAQETQYF
TRBJ2-7	-	TRBD2	TRBV3-1/TRBV3-2	CASSPHLSGIAYEQYF
TRBJ2-7	many	-	TRBV3-1/TRBV3-2	CASSQDGLASYEQYF
TRBJ1-2	-	-	TRBV27	CASSRQGSYGYTF
TRBJ1-5	-	-	TRBV27	CASRKAGTYQPQHF
TRBJ1-5	once	-	TRBV5-1	CASSPIPDQPQHF
TRBJ2-4	-	TRBD2	TRBV19	CASSSRTSFLDIQYF
TRBJ1-5	-	-	TRBV6-2/TRBV6-3	CASSSGWRSNQPQHF